The 31 T cell receptor beta chains presented below share a single source sample, sequenced in a study of neurological immune-mediated disorders. TCRdb reanalysed the 5' RACE reads using MiXCR and keeps one entry per CDR3 protein. The profile shows 20,000 to 25,000 distinct CDR3 sequences, 15% of them singletons. The sequenced sample consisted of PBMCs. The source is a female donor with HTLV-1-associated myelopathy (HAM/TSP).

This clonotype occurred many times. The rearrangement links TRBV11-1 to TRBJ2-7; 10 bases line up with TRBD1. Germline V gene data show CDR1 as SGHAT and CDR2 as FQDESV (reference sequence). V lost 5 bases to trimming and J lost 3 bases; unmatched junction nucleotides: 7. CDR3 size: 15 residues. CDR3 sequence reads: CASSPRTGGVYEQYF. As DNA, the CDR3 is TGTGCCAGCAGCCCGAGGACAGGGGGGGTCTACGAGCAGTACTTC.

This clonotype was detected ten times or more. The J gene is TRBJ2-3, the V gene TRBV6-5, with unresolved D. Germline V gene lookup returns CDR1 MNHEY and CDR2 SVGAGI. The CDR3 has 12 residues. V was pared by 4 bases and J by 4 bases, with 6 bases between. CDR3 sequence (DNA): TGTGCCAGCAGTTCCCCTGCAGATACGCAGTATTTT. Its translation: CASSSPADTQYF.

This clonotype was counted at least ten times. The chain carries TRBV5-1 and TRBJ1-1; D is undetermined. V lost 0 bases, J lost 2 bases, and 5 bases lay in between. Germline V CDR1 and CDR2: SGHRS, YFSETQ. There are 13 residues in the CDR3. This chain's CDR3 is CASSLGGNTEAFF. As DNA, the CDR3 is TGCGCCAGCAGCTTGGGGGGAAACACTGAAGCTTTCTTT.

A note on this clonotype: At one end the junction does not follow the germline gene, possibly because of a read error. The genes are TRBV9 and TRBJ2-7; 7 bases map to TRBD1. In germline, CDR1 is SGDLS, CDR2 YYNGEE. The CDR3 length is 13 residues. CDR3 DNA sequence: TGTGTCAGCAGCGTCACGGCAGGGGGAGAGCAATACTTC. This encodes CVSSVTAGGEQYF.

By share, this clonotype counts as medium-sized. The genes are TRBV20-1 and TRBJ2-1, with TRBD2 identical over 7 bases. The ends lost 0 bases at V and 7 bases at J; junction bases unmatched: 6. This CDR3 comprises 14 residues. Germline loops: CDR1 DFQATT, CDR2 SNEGSKA (reference sequence). DNA of the CDR3: TGCAGTGCTAGAGACCTCCGGGGGGTGAATGAGCAGTTCTTC. Amino acids: CSARDLRGVNEQFF.

This clonotype was observed many times. The V and J genes are TRBV27 and TRBJ2-7; 13 bases line up with TRBD2. The CDR3 loop spans 15 amino acids. Germline V gives CDR1 MNHEY, CDR2 SMNVEV (reference sequence). V gave up 5 bases and J gave up 2 bases; unmatched junction bases: 3. The CDR3 sequence: CASSPGTSGTYEQYF. The CDR3 nucleotides read TGTGCCAGCAGTCCGGGGACTAGCGGGACCTACGAGCAGTACTTC.

This clonotype was seen at least ten times. This sequence joins TRBV7-8 and TRBJ1-4; D is ambiguous. The CDR3 contains 17 residues. Germline V lookup: CDR1 SGHVS, CDR2 FQNEAQ. V gave up 1 base and J gave up 0 bases, with 12 bases separating them. The CDR3 sequence is CASSLVGGVTTNEKLFF. The CDR3 DNA follows: TGTGCCAGCAGCTTAGTCGGAGGTGTCACAACTAATGAAAAACTGTTTTTT.

This clonotype was observed many times. The chain uses TRBV12-3 or TRBV12-4 and TRBJ1-1; D uncertain. Between the trimmed V and J ends, which lost 2 bases and 4 bases, there was a span of 14 bases. This CDR3 has 15 residues. CDR3: CASSLNRVGVTEAFF. In DNA form, the CDR3 reads TGTGCCAGCAGTTTAAACCGGGTTGGGGTCACTGAAGCTTTCTTT.

This clonotype was detected ten times or more. The chain combines TRBV20-1 with TRBJ2-7; 8 bases fit TRBD2. Trimming took 3 bases from V and 0 from J; bases not matched to a gene: 19. The CDR3 contains 19 residues. CDR1 DFQATT and CDR2 SNEGSKA come from the germline V gene (reference sequence). CDR3 coding DNA: TGCAGTGCTAGTCCCATCCCCGGGGGGGTCCCAACGAGCTCCTACGAGCAGTACTTC. Its translation is CSASPIPGGVPTSSYEQYF.

This clonotype has at least ten counts. The V call is TRBV27, the J call TRBJ2-2; 11 nucleotides align to TRBD1. Germline V CDR1 and CDR2: MNHEY, SMNVEV (reference sequence). With V trimmed by 4 bases and J by 1 base, 8 bases remained unmatched. The CDR3 covers 18 residues. The CDR3 protein is CASSYVDRGQENTGELFF. Here the CDR3 DNA reads TGTGCCAGCAGTTATGTGGACAGGGGGCAGGAGAACACCGGGGAGCTGTTTTTT.

Many counts were recorded for this clonotype. The rearrangement uses TRBV20-1 and TRBJ2-1; weak D call: TRBD2 (6 bases). Trimming stripped 1 base from V and 4 bases from J, with 11 bases between. CDR3 length: 14 residues. Looked up from germline, CDR1 is DFQATT and CDR2 is SNEGSKA (reference sequence). The CDR3, as DNA: TGCAGTGCTAGAGCGGGACTGGATTACAATGAGCAGTTCTTC. Translated: CSARAGLDYNEQFF.

This clonotype has a count of ten or more. CDR3 coding DNA: TGTGCCAGCTCAGCGGGAAACACAGATACGCAGTATTTT. The encoded protein is CASSAGNTDTQYF. This rearrangement joins TRBV27 to TRBJ2-3; 7 positions match TRBD2. Germline loops: CDR1 MNHEY, CDR2 SMNVEV (reference sequence). Trimming took 8 bases from V and 2 from J; bases not matched to a gene: 4. The length of the CDR3 is 13 residues.

This clonotype was seen at least ten times. The chain recombines TRBV7-8 with TRBJ2-5; D gene unclear. The CDR3 loop spans 13 amino acids. V lost 1 base and J lost 5, with 8 bases in between. CDR1 is SGHVS, CDR2 FQNEAQ, per germline. The CDR3 loop reads CASSLVVAETQYF. The CDR3 DNA reads as TGTGCCAGCAGCTTAGTCGTTGCTGAGACCCAGTACTTC.

The V call is TRBV11-1, the J call TRBJ2-1, with 8 bases aligning to TRBD2. The CDR3 consists of 18 residues. Germline V CDR1 and CDR2: SGHAT, FQDESV (reference sequence). Losses at the gene ends were 5 bases for V and 1 base for J; bases not matched to a gene: 13. The CDR3 DNA follows: TGTGCCAGCAGCCGTCGGTCTATACGGGGGGGATCCTACAATGAGCAGTTCTTC. It is translated as CASSRRSIRGGSYNEQFF.

In this sample, this clonotype turned up many times. The V call is TRBV20-1, the J call TRBJ2-5, with 10 positions matching TRBD2. Germline V gene data show CDR1 as DFQATT and CDR2 as SNEGSKA (reference sequence). The CDR3 contains 13 residues. The CDR3 coding sequence is TGCAAGATGAGCGGGGGGGCGGGAGAGACCCAGTACTTC. Its translation: CKMSGGAGETQYF.

In this sample, this clonotype is medium-sized (0.01 to 0.1%). V gene TRBV7-3 combines with J gene TRBJ2-3, with 7 nucleotides matching TRBD2. This CDR3 region has 14 residues. V gave up 6 bases and J gave up 3 bases; unmatched junction bases: 6. Germline V lookup: CDR1 SGHTA, CDR2 FQGTGA. As DNA, the CDR3 is TGTGCCAGCAGTTTTGGGGGGGGGACAGATACGCAGTATTTT. It is translated as CASSFGGGTDTQYF.

The table lists this clonotype with many counts. An end of the junction differs from the germline gene, which may be a read error. This chain uses TRBV28 with TRBJ2-7; D is possibly TRBD1 (6 bases). This CDR3 region has 14 residues. Germline V gives CDR1 MDHEN, CDR2 SYDVKM. The CDR3: CPSSEGGTSYEQYF. The DNA for the CDR3 is TGTCCCAGCAGTGAAGGGGGAACGTCCTACGAGCAGTACTTC.

The sample holds many counts of this clonotype. The chain couples TRBV20-1 to TRBJ2-1; the D gene is possibly TRBD2 (7 bases). V lost 4 bases and J lost 6, with 22 bases in between. The CDR3 contains 16 residues. Per germline, CDR1 DFQATT and CDR2 SNEGSKA (reference sequence). CDR3 loop: CSAIEGELGGANEQFF. The CDR3 DNA sequence: TGCAGTGCTATTGAGGGAGAATTAGGGGGGGCCAATGAGCAGTTCTTC.

The V gene is TRBV5-6, the J gene TRBJ1-1; D may be TRBD1 (6 bases). Germline V lookup: CDR1 SGHDT, CDR2 YYEEEE. The CDR3 loop spans 14 amino acids. The germline V and J ends were trimmed by 4 bases and 6 bases, with 16 bases remaining between them. The CDR3 sequence: CASSPVGARAEAFF. The DNA of the CDR3 is TGTGCCAGCAGCCCGGTGGGGGCGCGTGCTGAAGCTTTCTTT.

This clonotype was seen at least ten times. The chain has TRBV4-2 and TRBJ2-3, with 11 nucleotides matching TRBD2. The CDR3 sequence is 16 residues long. Germline CDR1 reads LGHNA; CDR2 reads YNFKEQ. J lost 2 bases, V lost 0 bases, and 1 base had no gene match. As DNA, the CDR3 is TGTGCCAGCAGCCAAGAACTAGCGGGAGCCACAGATACGCAGTATTTT. The encoded protein is CASSQELAGATDTQYF.

This clonotype was seen many times. The chain links TRBV19 to TRBJ1-1; 7 bases are a match to TRBD1. V shed 7 bases, J shed 6 bases, and the junction held 2 bases outside the gene matches. From germline, CDR1 is LNHDA and CDR2 SQIVND (reference sequence). CDR3 length equals 11 residues. This CDR3 reads CASTQGSEAFF. The CDR3 DNA is TGTGCCAGTACACAGGGGTCTGAAGCTTTCTTT. Together with reference TRBV19 and TRBJ1-1, the CDR3 gives the full variable domain: DGGITQSPKYLFRKEGQNVTLSCEQNLNHDAMYWYRQDPGQGLRLIYYSQIVNDFQKGDIAEGYSVSREKKESFPLTVTSAQKNPTAFYLCASTQGSEAFFGQGTRLTVV.

In this sample, this clonotype turned up many times. The chain uses TRBV6-2 or TRBV6-3 and TRBJ2-7; D is tentatively TRBD1 or TRBD2 (6 bases each). This CDR3 is 15 amino acids long. Germline loops: CDR1 MNHEY, CDR2 SVGEGT. V dropped 7 bases and J dropped 1 base, with 17 bases sitting between them. This CDR3 reads CASKIEGGLSYEQYF. The CDR3 bases are TGTGCCAGCAAGATCGAGGGGGGACTTTCCTACGAGCAGTACTTC.

In this sample, this clonotype turned up many times. The CDR3 DNA follows: TGCAGTGCTAGAGATCTGATGGGGGCCAAAAACATTCAGTACTTC. The encoded protein is CSARDLMGAKNIQYF. The chain employs TRBV20-1 and TRBJ2-4; D remains unclear. The germline gives CDR1 DFQATT, CDR2 SNEGSKA (reference sequence). V was shortened by 0 bases and J by 1 base, with 10 bases between the two germline ends. This CDR3 spans 15 amino acids.

The sample holds many counts of this clonotype. The DNA is left out, because the CDR3 cannot be placed on it with certainty; the CDR3 is given as TCRdb lists it. V is TRBV7-7 and J is TRBJ2-2; the table names TRBD2, a call not compared with the DNA. From germline, CDR1 is SSHAT and CDR2 FNYEAQ (reference sequence). Including both end residues, the CDR3 is 21 amino acids long. This CDR3 is CAVPAGWRTSGRFGGSGELFF.

This clonotype was seen ten or more times. At one boundary the junction diverges from the germline segment, which might be a read error. This chain links TRBV28 with TRBJ1-6; 7 nucleotides agree with TRBD1. This CDR3 is built from 15 residues. Germline values: CDR1 MDHEN, CDR2 SYDVKM. CDR3 DNA sequence: TGTGCCAGCCAAAGACAGGGCTCCAATAATTCACCCCTCCACTTT. Translated: CASQRQGSNNSPLHF.

At least ten counts were recorded for this clonotype. The chain has TRBV20-1 and TRBJ1-2, with D unresolved. The ends were cut back, 3 bases at V and 3 bases at J, with 11 bases in the middle. This CDR3 is built from 13 residues. Germline V lookup: CDR1 DFQATT, CDR2 SNEGSKA (reference sequence). CDR3 DNA sequence: TGCAGTGCTAGGGTCAGAGGATACTATGGCTACACCTTC. Its protein product is CSARVRGYYGYTF.

The chain links TRBV7-2 to TRBJ2-7, with D tentatively TRBD1 or TRBD2 (6 bases each). V dropped 1 base and J dropped 7 bases, with 17 bases sitting between them. The CDR3 extends over 15 amino acids. The V gene's germline CDR1 is SGHTA and CDR2 FQGNSA. The CDR3 coding sequence is TGTGCCAGCAGCTTAGATGGGGGCCGGGGGTTGGAGCAGTACTTC. Its translation: CASSLDGGRGLEQYF.

V and J are TRBV20-1 and TRBJ2-7; D unclear. Looked up from germline, CDR1 is DFQATT and CDR2 is SNEGSKA (reference sequence). The V end lost 0 bases, the J end lost 2 bases, and 11 bases lay between the germline ends. The CDR3 length is 14 residues. The CDR3 here is CSARDRVRAYEQYF. CDR3 coding DNA: TGCAGTGCTAGAGATAGAGTACGAGCCTACGAGCAGTACTTC.

The rearrangement links TRBV11-3 to TRBJ2-3; the D gene is possibly TRBD1 (6 bases). Germline loops: CDR1 SGHNT, CDR2 YENEEA. The ends were cut back, 5 bases at V and 4 bases at J, with 16 bases in the middle. The CDR3 has 15 amino acids. The CDR3 DNA is TGTGCCAGCAGCCTCCAACATGGGGGCGCAGATACGCAGTATTTT. Encoded protein: CASSLQHGGADTQYF. The whole variable domain, filled in from reference TRBV11-3 and TRBJ2-3, reads EAGVVQSPRYKIIEKKQPVAFWCNPISGHNTLYWYLQNLGQGPELLIRYENEEAVDDSQLPKDRFSAERLKGVDSTLKIQPAELGDSAVYLCASSLQHGGADTQYFGPGTRLTVL.

This clonotype rates as medium-sized. This chain links TRBV4-1 with TRBJ2-5; unclear D gene. Deletions cut 0 bases from V and 5 bases from J, with 10 bases between. The CDR3 contains 14 residues. The germline CDR1 and CDR2 sequences are MGHRA and YSYEKL. The CDR3 DNA is TGCGCCAGCAGCCAAGAGGGTCCATTCGAGACCCAGTACTTC. Translation: CASSQEGPFETQYF.

This clonotype was seen many times. The CDR3 nucleotides are TGTGCCAGCAGCTTAGCTACAGGTCTCACTGAAGCTTTCTTT. Its protein is CASSLATGLTEAFF. This rearrangement joins TRBV7-8 to TRBJ1-1; TRBD1 is a possible D gene (5 bases). Trimming removed 0 bases from V and 4 bases from J, with 9 bases in between. Germline CDR1 is SGHVS and CDR2 is FQNEAQ. The CDR3 is 14 amino acids.